This T cell receptor (beta chain) originates from a study of Ad26.COV2.S vaccination and SARS-CoV-2 variants. Assay used: immunoSEQ multiplex PCR; TCRdb lists only in-frame clones, some missing. Among some 340,000 clones listed, about 82% were seen once. Germline loops: CDR1 MNHEY, CDR2 SVGEGT. Trimming removed 5 bases from V and 4 bases from J; junction bases left unmatched: 7. The CDR3 contains 14 residues. The treatment here: some 20 received Ad26.COV2.S at low or high dose, single or two shots; roughly five received placebo; per-sample allocation not given. The investigators took samples on day 63 after the first vaccine or placebo injection.

The rearrangement joins TRBV6-2 or TRBV6-3 to TRBJ1-1; 7 bases line up with TRBD1. Sequenced material: peripheral blood, taken in a trial of Ad26.COV2.S vaccine versus placebo. The TCR sequence derives from a person between 18 and 65 years old who received the Ad26.COV2.S COVID-19 vaccine or a placebo. As DNA, the CDR3 is TGTGCCAGCAGTATACTGACAGGGAGCACTGAAGCTTTCTTT. It translates to CASSILTGSTEAFF.